The 14 T cell receptor beta chains in this list originate from one sample, sequenced in a study of control samples from healthy donors and cancer patients. TCRdb keeps only in-frame clones here, not all; method: immunoSEQ multiplex PCR. The repertoire holds 120,000 or so clones, with 88% as singletons. The specimen sequenced was PBMCs. All receptors come from a woman aged 55-70 years with lung cancer.

J is TRBJ2-7 and V is TRBV3-1 (or the pseudogene TRBV3-2); D is uncertain. Trimming stripped 0 bases from V and 0 bases from J, with 9 bases between. The CDR3 spans 15 residues. Germline V lookup: CDR1 LGHDT, CDR2 YNNKEL (reference sequence). Here the CDR3 reads CASSQERLNSYEQYF. The CDR3 bases are TGTGCCAGCAGCCAAGAACGGTTAAACTCCTACGAGCAGTACTTC.

This chain links TRBV3-1 (or the pseudogene TRBV3-2) with TRBJ1-5; D gene unclear. The ends were cut back, 4 bases at V and 2 bases at J, with 12 bases in the middle. Germline V gives CDR1 LGHDT, CDR2 YNNKEL (reference sequence). This CDR3 contains 15 residues. CDR3 region: CASSPGGVGNQPQHF. The CDR3 DNA is TGTGCCAGCAGCCCCGGTGGGGTGGGCAATCAGCCCCAGCATTTT.

This clone ranks as medium-sized. Other DNA sequences within the sample encode an identical CDR3. The chain couples TRBV4-1 to TRBJ2-7; D is unclear. V lost 1 base to trimming and J lost 4 bases, with 14 bases between them. There are 15 residues in the CDR3. Per the germline V gene, CDR1 is MGHRA and CDR2 is YSYEKL. The CDR3 sequence is CASSQGSPGGYEQYF. The DNA of the CDR3 is TGCGCCAGCAGCCAAGGTAGCCCCGGTGGGTACGAGCAGTACTTC.

This chain joins TRBV18 and TRBJ2-7, with D possibly matching TRBD1 (5 bases). V was trimmed by 2 bases and J by 3 bases, leaving 11 bases between them. Germline values: CDR1 KGHSH, CDR2 LQKENI. The CDR3 is made up of 14 amino acids. CDR3 loop: CASSPEARDYEQYF. The CDR3 nucleotides are TGTGCCAGCTCACCAGAGGCCAGGGACTACGAGCAGTACTTC.

This rearrangement joins TRBV9 to TRBJ1-3; tentatively, D is TRBD1 (6 bases). The V end lost 3 bases, the J end lost 4 bases, and 20 bases lay between the germline ends. The CDR3 length is 17 residues. The germline CDR1 and CDR2 sequences are SGDLS and YYNGEE. The CDR3 DNA sequence: TGTGCCAGCAGCGCAACCCACAGAACAGGGTCCGGAAACACCATATATTTT. Translating gives CASSATHRTGSGNTIYF.

The chain links TRBV6-6 to TRBJ2-3, with D possibly matching TRBD2 (7 bases). The CDR3 has 16 amino acids. Germline V gene sequence: CDR1 MNHNY, CDR2 SVGAGI (reference sequence). V was clipped by 3 bases and J by 5 bases, with 18 bases between them. The CDR3 nucleotides are TGTGCCAGCAGTTATATGCGGGGGCCCCTCGGAGATACGCAGTATTTT. This codes for CASSYMRGPLGDTQYF.

The chain combines TRBV15 with TRBJ2-3; 7 nucleotides match TRBD2. CDR1 LNHNV and CDR2 YYDKDF come from the germline V gene (reference sequence). The CDR3 length is 16 residues. The J segment lost 0 bases and the V segment lost 3 bases, leaving 6 bases of the junction unmatched. Written as DNA, the CDR3 is TGTGCCACCAGCAGGCCCGGGACTACTAGCACAGATACGCAGTATTTT. Translation gives CATSRPGTTSTDTQYF. Filled out from reference TRBV15 and TRBJ2-3, the complete variable domain reads DAMVIQNPRYQVTQFGKPVTLSCSQTLNHNVMYWYQQKSSQAPKLLFHYYDKDFNNEADTPDNFQSRRPNTSFCFLDIRSPGLGDTAMYLCATSRPGTTSTDTQYFGPGTRLTVL.

The chain couples TRBV15 to TRBJ1-5, with 9 positions matching TRBD1. Germline assignment: CDR1 LNHNV and CDR2 YYDKDF (reference sequence). The CDR3 has 15 amino acids. J gave up 6 bases and V 6 bases, and 9 bases lay outside the gene matches. The CDR3 region is CATRATGGSVQPQHF. Written as DNA, the CDR3 is TGTGCCACCAGGGCTACAGGGGGCAGCGTTCAGCCCCAGCATTTT.

Here the CDR3 DNA reads TGTGCCAGCAGCCAAGATGACATTAACTATGGCTACACCTTC. Translation: CASSQDDINYGYTF. V and J are TRBV4-2 and TRBJ1-2; D not certain. The CDR3 spans 14 residues. Germline CDR1 LGHNA, CDR2 YNFKEQ. The ends were cut back, 0 bases at V and 1 base at J, with 6 bases in the middle.

This clone occurred once. The chain recombines TRBV11-3 with TRBJ1-1; maybe TRBD1 (6 bases). There are 15 residues in the CDR3. V lost 1 base and J lost 5, with 14 bases in between. Germline V gives CDR1 SGHNT, CDR2 YENEEA. CDR3 protein: CASSLAGGGGTEAFF. CDR3 bases: TGTGCCAGCAGCTTAGCGGGAGGGGGAGGGACTGAAGCTTTCTTT.

The gene calls are TRBV7-2 and TRBJ2-7; 12 bases are a match to TRBD2. V trimming: 1 base; J trimming: 4 bases; junction bases outside the gene matches: 8. This CDR3 is built from 17 residues. Germline CDR1 SGHTA, CDR2 FQGNSA. In nucleotides, the CDR3 is TGTGCCAGCAGCTTAGTTTATACTAGCGGGAGGCTTTACGAGCAGTACTTC. This sequence encodes CASSLVYTSGRLYEQYF.

This chain uses TRBV9 with TRBJ2-3; D is perhaps TRBD1 (6 bases). V was pared by 3 bases and J by 2 bases, with 10 bases between. This CDR3 has 14 residues. CDR1 is SGDLS and CDR2 is YYNGEE in the germline V gene. In DNA form, the CDR3 reads TGTGCCAGCAGCGCAGGGGACAACACAGATACGCAGTATTTT. Translated, it gives CASSAGDNTDTQYF.

V gene TRBV10-3 combines with J gene TRBJ2-1, with D possibly being TRBD2 (6 bases). CDR1 ENHRY and CDR2 SYGVKD come from the germline V gene. The ends were cut back, 9 bases at V and 0 bases at J, with 9 bases in the middle. This CDR3 contains 13 residues. The CDR3 DNA reads TGTGCCATAATAGCGGACTCCTACAATGAGCAGTTCTTC. Translating gives CAIIADSYNEQFF.

The chain couples TRBV6-2 or TRBV6-3 to TRBJ2-1, with 7 positions matching TRBD2. V dropped 5 bases and J dropped 1; count of bases not matched to a gene: 11. This CDR3 is 17 amino acids long. In germline, CDR1 is MNHEY, CDR2 SVGEGT. The CDR3 here is CASSPPHLAVSYNEQFF. DNA for the CDR3: TGTGCCAGCAGTCCGCCCCATCTAGCGGTTTCCTACAATGAGCAGTTCTTC.